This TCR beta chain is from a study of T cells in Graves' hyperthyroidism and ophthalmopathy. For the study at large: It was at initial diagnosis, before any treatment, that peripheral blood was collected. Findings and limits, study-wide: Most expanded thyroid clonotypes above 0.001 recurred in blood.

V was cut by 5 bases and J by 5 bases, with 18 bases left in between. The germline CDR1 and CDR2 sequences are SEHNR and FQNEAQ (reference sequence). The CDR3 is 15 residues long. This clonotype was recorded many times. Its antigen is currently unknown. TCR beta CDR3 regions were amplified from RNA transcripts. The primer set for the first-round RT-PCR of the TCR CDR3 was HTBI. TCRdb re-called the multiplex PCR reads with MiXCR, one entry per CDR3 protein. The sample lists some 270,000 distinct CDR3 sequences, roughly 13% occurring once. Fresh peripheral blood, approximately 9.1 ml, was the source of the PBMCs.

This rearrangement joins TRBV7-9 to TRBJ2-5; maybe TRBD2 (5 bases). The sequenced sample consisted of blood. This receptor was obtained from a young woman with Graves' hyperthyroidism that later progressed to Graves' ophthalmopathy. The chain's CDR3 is CASSPSGSEGETQYF. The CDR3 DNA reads TGTGCCAGCAGCCCCTCGGGGAGCGAAGGGGAGACCCAGTACTTC.